This T cell receptor beta chain was sequenced in a study of cytomegalovirus exposure and HLA in healthy donors. Study-wide results and limits: Analyzed later, most CMV-associated TCR beta chains appeared HLA-restricted. The classifier reportedly diagnosed cytomegalovirus status with high sensitivity and specificity. Common viral pathogens seemed, in a later analysis, to connect with several of the most significant clusters.

Of note for this clone: Its antigen is unidentified.

The PCR had 60 Vbeta and 13 Jbeta primers. TCRdb keeps only in-frame clones here, not all; method: immunoSEQ multiplex PCR. The data hold around 130,000 clones, with more than 70% observed a single time. V dropped 7 bases and J dropped 9 bases, with 21 bases sitting between them. The CDR3 spans 13 residues. Per germline, CDR1 SQVTM and CDR2 ANQGSEA. The chain uses TRBV29-1 and TRBJ2-5; weak D call: TRBD1 (5 bases). The sample taken for sequencing was PBMCs. The TCR comes from a woman in her fifties or sixties in good health and CMV-seronegative. CDR3 residues: CSDTGVADFAQYF. The DNA for the CDR3 is TGCAGCGATACAGGAGTAGCCGATTTTGCCCAGTACTTC.